These 6 T cell receptor beta chains share one sample of origin, sequenced in a study of technical replicates of blood from a handful of donors. Sequencing used immunoSEQ multiplex PCR; TCRdb keeps in-frame clones, though not all of them. The table shows approximately 70,000 clones, with under 98% occurring only once. Sequencing was carried out using T cells isolated from PBMCs. These receptor sequences come from a human donor in good health.

This rearrangement joins TRBV9 to TRBJ2-5; 9 positions agree with TRBD1. With 3 bases clipped from V and 2 bases from J, the junction kept 5 bases outside the gene matches. The CDR3 runs 15 residues. Germline V gene sequence: CDR1 SGDLS, CDR2 YYNGEE. CDR3 in DNA: TGTGCCAGCAGCGAGGGACAGGGAATTCAAGAGACCCAGTACTTC. Protein: CASSEGQGIQETQYF.

The rearrangement links TRBV27 to TRBJ1-1, with 8 bases lining up with TRBD1. V was clipped by 2 bases and J by 2 bases; unmatched bases: 10. CDR3 length: 17 amino acids. In germline, CDR1 is MNHEY, CDR2 SMNVEV (reference sequence). The CDR3: CASSLGLPGGRNTEAFF. CDR3 DNA sequence: TGTGCCAGCAGTTTAGGTTTGCCAGGGGGCCGTAACACTGAAGCTTTCTTT.

The chain recombines TRBV7-9 with TRBJ1-4; TRBD1 aligns across 10 bases. Trimming cost V 5 bases and J 6 bases; bases outside gene matches: 3. The germline gives CDR1 SEHNR, CDR2 FQNEAQ (reference sequence). The CDR3 spans 14 residues. The CDR3 sequence: CASSTGTGDEKLFF. Written as DNA, the CDR3 is TGTGCCAGCAGCACAGGGACAGGGGATGAAAAACTGTTTTTT. Full variable domain (remainder filled in from reference TRBV7-9 and TRBJ1-4): DTGVSQNPRHKITKRGQNVTFRCDPISEHNRLYWYRQTLGQGPEFLTYFQNEAQLEKSRLLSDRFSAERPKGSFSTLEIQRTEQGDSAMYLCASSTGTGDEKLFFGSGTQLSVL.

The V call is TRBV11-1, the J call TRBJ2-3; possible D gene TRBD2, 6 bases. Trimming cost V 5 bases and J 7 bases, with 19 bases left between them. The CDR3 consists of 15 residues. In germline, CDR1 is SGHAT, CDR2 FQDESV (reference sequence). CDR3 loop: CASSRKWDSGNTQYF. The CDR3 nucleotides read TGTGCCAGCAGCCGAAAATGGGATAGCGGAAATACGCAGTATTTT.

This chain joins TRBV5-4 and TRBJ2-5, with TRBD1 identical over 7 bases. The trim removed 2 bases at V and 1 base at J, leaving 2 bases unmatched. The CDR3 is made up of 14 amino acids. The germline CDR1 and CDR2 sequences are SGHNT and YYREEE (reference sequence). This CDR3 is CASSLDRAQETQYF. The CDR3 region has the DNA TGTGCCAGCAGCTTAGACAGGGCCCAAGAGACCCAGTACTTC. Together with reference TRBV5-4 and TRBJ2-5, the CDR3 gives the full variable domain: ETGVTQSPTHLIKTRGQQVTLRCSSQSGHNTVSWYQQALGQGPQFIFQYYREEENGRGNFPPRFSGLQFPNYSSELNVNALELDDSALYLCASSLDRAQETQYFGPGTRLLVL.

In this sample, this clone turned up once. V is TRBV28 and J is TRBJ2-6; unclear D gene. V lost 8 bases and J 1 base, leaving 3 bases between the germline ends. CDR1 is MDHEN and CDR2 is SYDVKM in the germline V gene. The CDR3 extends over 12 amino acids. As DNA, the CDR3 is TGTGCCAGCTCTTCTGGGGCCAACGTCCTGACTTTC. Its translation is CASSSGANVLTF.